The rows below give T cell receptor beta chains drawn from one sample of a study of blood T cell repertoires in COVID-19. TCRdb keeps only in-frame clones here, not all; method: immunoSEQ multiplex PCR. Among around 270,000 clones listed, approximately 89% were seen once. Input material: PBMCs or T cells enriched from blood (not recorded which). The receptors stem from a woman aged 40 to 50 who had been exposed to COVID-19. Each CDR3 is given with its conserved first and last residue. D genes are given only for firm matches. Clone size is given for some rows only: seen once, a few or many times, or a class if the clone is expanded.

J gene,CDR3 length,D gene,clone size,V gene,CDR3 DNA,CDR3 protein
TRBJ2-1,16,TRBD2,-,TRBV3-1/TRBV3-2,TGTGCCAGCAGCCAAGATTTTACTAGCGGGAACAATGAGCAGTTCTTC,CASSQDFTSGNNEQFF
TRBJ2-2,16,-,-,TRBV2,TGTGCCAGCAGGATGGGACAACCTTCCCACACCGGGGAGCTGTTTTTT,CASRMGQPSHTGELFF
TRBJ2-4,17,-,-,TRBV12-2,TGTGCAAGTCGCTTAGTTATAGCGGGAGGGTTGAAAAACATTCAGTACTTC,CASRLVIAGGLKNIQYF
TRBJ1-2,15,TRBD1,-,TRBV7-2,TGTGCCAGCAGCATTACAGGGGGCGCCGACTATGGCTACACCTTC,CASSITGGADYGYTF
TRBJ1-1,13,-,-,TRBV6-5,TGTGCCAGCAGCATTCAGGCGAACACTGAAGCTTTCTTT,CASSIQANTEAFF
TRBJ1-2,13,-,once,TRBV6-5,TGTGCCAGCAGTCTGACACAGGGACGTGGCTACACCTTC,CASSLTQGRGYTF
TRBJ1-2,14,-,-,TRBV28,TGTGCCAGTGGGACCGGGGGGCACGGCTATGGCTACACCTTC,CASGTGGHGYGYTF
TRBJ2-1,14,TRBD2,once,TRBV7-2,TGTGCCAGCAGCTTGGGCGGGAGCAAGAATGAGCAGTTCTTC,CASSLGGSKNEQFF
TRBJ2-3,15,-,-,TRBV7-3,TGTGCCAGCAGCTTCAGCGGATTACCCACAGATACGCAGTATTTT,CASSFSGLPTDTQYF
TRBJ2-3,18,TRBD2,-,TRBV7-9,TGTGCCAGCAGCCTGAATAGCGGGGTGGTGGGAAGCACAGATACGCAGTATTTT,CASSLNSGVVGSTDTQYF
TRBJ2-2,17,TRBD2,-,TRBV3-1/TRBV3-2,TGTGCCAGCAGCCTATTTTCCGGACTAGCGATTTCCGGGGAGCTGTTTTTT,CASSLFSGLAISGELFF
TRBJ2-2,16,-,-,TRBV25-1,TGTGCCAGCAGGCCCCCGGGGCGGGAGAACACCGGGGAGCTGTTTTTT,CASRPPGRENTGELFF
TRBJ1-6,14,-,-,TRBV6-2/TRBV6-3,TGTGCCAGCAGTTTCGGGAACGTACATTCACCCCTCCACTTT,CASSFGNVHSPLHF
TRBJ2-7,14,-,-,TRBV27,TGTGCCAGCAGTTTATCCCCTCCGGGATACGAGCAGTACTTC,CASSLSPPGYEQYF
TRBJ2-1,12,-,-,TRBV19,TGTGCCACCCAGGGGGAGGAAAATGAGCAGTTCTTC,CATQGEENEQFF
TRBJ2-3,18,-,once,TRBV7-2,TGTGCCAGCAGCTTAGTTTACACCATCCGAGGAAAGACAGATACGCAGTATTTT,CASSLVYTIRGKTDTQYF
TRBJ2-1,21,-,-,TRBV19,TGTGCCAGTAGTGAAGTAGGTCCAGCGGGACAAGTTGCGAGCTCCTACAATGAGCAGTTCTTC,CASSEVGPAGQVASSYNEQFF
TRBJ1-2,15,TRBD1,-,TRBV5-5,TGTGCCAGCAGCCCGGACACGGGACAGGTCCGTGGCTACACCTTC,CASSPDTGQVRGYTF
TRBJ2-7,18,TRBD2,-,TRBV28,TGTGCCAGCAGTTCTCCAGGGTTTAGCGGGCCATCCCCCTACGAGCAGTACTTC,CASSSPGFSGPSPYEQYF
TRBJ2-7,15,-,-,TRBV6-6,TGTGCCAGCAGATTACTGGACAGCCCCAACTACGAGCAGTACTTC,CASRLLDSPNYEQYF
TRBJ1-4,15,-,-,TRBV11-2,TGTGCCAGCAGCTTACGACTTGGGGCGAGCGAAAAACTGTTTTTT,CASSLRLGASEKLFF
TRBJ1-5,13,-,-,TRBV19,TGTGCCAGTAGTACCAGGGAAAATCAGCCCCAGCATTTT,CASSTRENQPQHF
TRBJ1-1,13,-,-,TRBV10-2,TGCGCCAGCATAGCAACGGTGAACACTGAAGCTTTCTTT,CASIATVNTEAFF
TRBJ1-2,15,TRBD1,-,TRBV7-8,TGTGCCAGCTTACCCCGGGACAGGGTTTTGGGGGGCTACACCTTC,CASLPRDRVLGGYTF
TRBJ1-6,11,-,once,TRBV11-2,TGTGCCAGTGCCTCAGGATTTACCCTCCACTTT,CASASGFTLHF
TRBJ2-5,16,TRBD2,-,TRBV5-1,TGTGCCAGCAGCTCTGTTCGAGGGACTAGCGGGCAGACCCAGTACTTC,CASSSVRGTSGQTQYF
TRBJ2-1,17,-,-,TRBV24-1,TGTGCCACCAGTGGGGGCCGTAGGCTTGGCTCCTACAATGAGCAGTTCTTC,CATSGGRRLGSYNEQFF
TRBJ2-2,17,TRBD2,few,TRBV7-2,TGTGCCAGCAGCCCTGGAGGGGGGACTAGCGGGGCCGGGGAGCTGTTTTTT,CASSPGGGTSGAGELFF
TRBJ1-6,11,TRBD1,-,TRBV28,TGTGCCAGCACCTGGACAGGGCCCCTCCACTTT,CASTWTGPLHF
TRBJ2-2,15,-,-,TRBV9,TGTGCCAGCAGCGCCATGACTTCGAACACCGGGGAGCTGTTTTTT,CASSAMTSNTGELFF
TRBJ1-1,15,-,-,TRBV18,TGTGCCAGCTCGCCCCGGGGGGGGACGAACACTGAAGCTTTCTTT,CASSPRGGTNTEAFF